Listed below are T cell receptor beta chains from one sample, sequenced in a study of beta chain features in type 1 diabetes. This table comes from immunoSEQ multiplex PCR, and its TCRdb copy is limited to in-frame clones, with some not included. The sample has 600,000 or so clones; about 14% are singletons. Sequenced material: naive CD4+ T cells from blood. The receptors shown here come from a man aged 18 to 30 with type 1 diabetes. The CDR3 runs from the conserved cysteine through the conserved F or W. The D gene is left open where the match is weak. Size is stated for part of the rows, as once, few or many counts, or as a class when the clone is expanded.

j_gene: TRBJ2-3
d_gene: NA
abundance: few
v_gene: TRBV7-3
CDR3nt: TGTGCCAGCAGCTCCGGACAGAGGGCAGATACGCAGTATTTT
CDR3aa: CASSSGQRADTQYF

j_gene: TRBJ2-3
d_gene: TRBD2
abundance: few
v_gene: TRBV11-1
CDR3nt: TGTGCCAGCAGCTTTCTGGGACTAGCCACAGATACGCAGTATTTT
CDR3aa: CASSFLGLATDTQYF

j_gene: TRBJ1-3
d_gene: NA
abundance: few
v_gene: TRBV2
CDR3nt: TGTGCCATCGATGACCGATCTGGAAACACCATATATTTT
CDR3aa: CAIDDRSGNTIYF

j_gene: TRBJ2-5
d_gene: NA
abundance: NA
v_gene: TRBV5-4
CDR3nt: TGTGCCAGCAGCTTGGGACATCTCCGGTACTTC
CDR3aa: CASSLGHLRYF

j_gene: TRBJ2-1
d_gene: NA
abundance: few
v_gene: TRBV20-1
CDR3nt: TGCAGTGCGCAACCAGGGAATGAGCAGTTCTTC
CDR3aa: CSAQPGNEQFF

j_gene: TRBJ2-3
d_gene: NA
abundance: few
v_gene: TRBV15
CDR3nt: TGTGCCACCAGCCCCCGTGGGATCACAGATACGCAGTATTTT
CDR3aa: CATSPRGITDTQYF

j_gene: TRBJ2-3
d_gene: NA
abundance: NA
v_gene: TRBV4-2
CDR3nt: TGTGCCAGCAGCCAAGATGGGGGCGGGGACCTCACAGATACGCAGTATTTT
CDR3aa: CASSQDGGGDLTDTQYF

j_gene: TRBJ1-2
d_gene: NA
abundance: few
v_gene: TRBV7-9
CDR3nt: TGTGCCAGCAGCTTAGGACAGCAAAACTATGGCTACACCTTC
CDR3aa: CASSLGQQNYGYTF

j_gene: TRBJ2-2
d_gene: NA
abundance: NA
v_gene: TRBV18
CDR3nt: TGTGCCAGCTCACCACTACTGAAGACCGGGGAGCTGTTTTTT
CDR3aa: CASSPLLKTGELFF

j_gene: TRBJ2-5
d_gene: NA
abundance: NA
v_gene: TRBV5-1
CDR3nt: TGCGCCAGCAGCCAAGCGTCTAGGGAGACCCAGTACTTC
CDR3aa: CASSQASRETQYF

j_gene: TRBJ1-1
d_gene: NA
abundance: NA
v_gene: TRBV27
CDR3nt: TGTGCCAGCATGGGGCAGGGGTTACGCATGAACACTGAAGCTTTCTTT
CDR3aa: CASMGQGLRMNTEAFF

j_gene: TRBJ2-5
d_gene: TRBD1
abundance: NA
v_gene: TRBV11-2
CDR3nt: TGTGCCAGCAGCTCACGGACAGGGGAGACCCAGTACTTC
CDR3aa: CASSSRTGETQYF

j_gene: TRBJ2-1
d_gene: TRBD2
abundance: NA
v_gene: TRBV5-1
CDR3nt: TGCGCCAGCAGCTTGCCTAGCGGTATCTACAATGAGCAGTTCTTC
CDR3aa: CASSLPSGIYNEQFF

j_gene: TRBJ2-3
d_gene: TRBD2
abundance: few
v_gene: TRBV7-2
CDR3nt: TGTGCCAGCAGCTCGATAGGACTAGCGGGGACCCTTCCAGATACGCAGTATTTT
CDR3aa: CASSSIGLAGTLPDTQYF

j_gene: TRBJ2-7
d_gene: NA
abundance: NA
v_gene: TRBV21-1
CDR3nt: TGTGCCAGCAGCCCCCAAGGTCGTGGGAGGGCGAGGGACGAGCAGTACTTC
CDR3aa: CASSPQGRGRARDEQYF

j_gene: TRBJ2-7
d_gene: NA
abundance: NA
v_gene: TRBV28
CDR3nt: TGTGCCAGCAGTCCAGGGCCAACAGGGCTTCAGTACTTC
CDR3aa: CASSPGPTGLQYF

j_gene: TRBJ2-5
d_gene: NA
abundance: NA
v_gene: TRBV7-7
CDR3nt: TGTGCTAGCAGCTTAGGACGGGACACCCAGTACTTC
CDR3aa: CASSLGRDTQYF

j_gene: TRBJ1-5
d_gene: NA
abundance: once
v_gene: TRBV6-1
CDR3nt: TGTGCCAGCAGTCACGAAGATCAGCCCCAGCATTTT
CDR3aa: CASSHEDQPQHF

j_gene: TRBJ1-2
d_gene: NA
abundance: few
v_gene: TRBV7-9
CDR3nt: TGTGCCAGCAGCTTATACCAGGCGGCCTCTTATGGCTACACCTTC
CDR3aa: CASSLYQAASYGYTF

j_gene: TRBJ2-1
d_gene: NA
abundance: few
v_gene: TRBV7-2
CDR3nt: TGTGCCAGCAGCTCCAACCCCTACAATGAGCAGTTCTTC
CDR3aa: CASSSNPYNEQFF

j_gene: TRBJ2-5
d_gene: NA
abundance: NA
v_gene: TRBV7-9
CDR3nt: TGTGCCAGCAGCCCGGACTTGAGGCTGACACAGACCCAGTACTTC
CDR3aa: CASSPDLRLTQTQYF

j_gene: TRBJ2-4
d_gene: TRBD2
abundance: NA
v_gene: TRBV5-1
CDR3nt: TGCGCCAGCAGCTTGGCCGGGAGGAGCGGCGTGGGGAACATTCAGTACTTC
CDR3aa: CASSLAGRSGVGNIQYF

j_gene: TRBJ2-7
d_gene: NA
abundance: few
v_gene: TRBV14
CDR3nt: TGTGCCAGCAGCCCCGACTTCGGGAGAGTATCCTACGAGCAGTACTTC
CDR3aa: CASSPDFGRVSYEQYF

j_gene: TRBJ2-7
d_gene: NA
abundance: NA
v_gene: TRBV5-1
CDR3nt: TGCGCCAGCAGCTTGACAGGGTTGACCTACGAGCAGTACTTC
CDR3aa: CASSLTGLTYEQYF

j_gene: TRBJ1-1
d_gene: NA
abundance: NA
v_gene: TRBV5-1
CDR3nt: TGCGCCAGCAGCTTGGTAGAGGGGCAGGCTTTCTTT
CDR3aa: CASSLVEGQAFF

j_gene: TRBJ2-3
d_gene: TRBD2
abundance: NA
v_gene: TRBV6-6
CDR3nt: TGTGCCAGCAGTTACTCACTAGCGGGGGACACGCAGTATTTT
CDR3aa: CASSYSLAGDTQYF

j_gene: TRBJ2-6
d_gene: NA
abundance: NA
v_gene: TRBV29-1
CDR3nt: TGCAGCGTTGGGCAAAACTCTGGGGCCAACGTCCTGACTTTC
CDR3aa: CSVGQNSGANVLTF

j_gene: TRBJ1-1
d_gene: NA
abundance: NA
v_gene: TRBV15
CDR3nt: TGTGCCACCAGCAGAGAAGGGGTCACTGAAGCTTTCTTT
CDR3aa: CATSREGVTEAFF

j_gene: TRBJ2-3
d_gene: NA
abundance: NA
v_gene: TRBV19
CDR3nt: TGTGCCAGTAGTACCGAGGGGCCCAGAGATACGCAGTATTTT
CDR3aa: CASSTEGPRDTQYF

j_gene: TRBJ1-1
d_gene: NA
abundance: NA
v_gene: TRBV7-3
CDR3nt: TGTGCCAGCAGCTTAACGGGGAGACAAGAAGCTTTCTTT
CDR3aa: CASSLTGRQEAFF

j_gene: TRBJ2-6
d_gene: NA
abundance: NA
v_gene: TRBV2
CDR3nt: TGTGCCAGCAGTGAAGTGACTGGGGCCAACGTCCTGACTTTC
CDR3aa: CASSEVTGANVLTF

j_gene: TRBJ2-1
d_gene: TRBD2
abundance: once
v_gene: TRBV5-4
CDR3nt: TGTGCCAGCAGCTTGTCAAGCGGGGGGGCTTCCCACAATGAGCAGTTCTTC
CDR3aa: CASSLSSGGASHNEQFF

j_gene: TRBJ2-4
d_gene: NA
abundance: NA
v_gene: TRBV27
CDR3nt: TGTGCCAGCAGTTCGTACACAGTAAAAAACATTCAGTACTTC
CDR3aa: CASSSYTVKNIQYF

j_gene: TRBJ2-1
d_gene: TRBD1
abundance: few
v_gene: TRBV29-1
CDR3nt: TGCAGCGTTGCCAGGGGGCGGAATGAGCAGTTCTTC
CDR3aa: CSVARGRNEQFF

j_gene: TRBJ1-4
d_gene: TRBD1
abundance: few
v_gene: TRBV7-3
CDR3nt: TGTGCCAGCAGCCCCAGCCGGGACAGGGGAGGTCATGGTGAAAAACTGTTTTTT
CDR3aa: CASSPSRDRGGHGEKLFF

j_gene: TRBJ2-5
d_gene: NA
abundance: NA
v_gene: TRBV14
CDR3nt: TGTGCCAGCAGCCGACCGGGACAACAAGAGACCCAGTACTTC
CDR3aa: CASSRPGQQETQYF

j_gene: TRBJ2-7
d_gene: NA
abundance: NA
v_gene: TRBV29-1
CDR3nt: TGCAGCGCCAGCCTGGACAGTTCCTACGAGCAGTACTTC
CDR3aa: CSASLDSSYEQYF

j_gene: TRBJ1-2
d_gene: NA
abundance: few
v_gene: TRBV30
CDR3nt: TGTGCCTGGAGTTCAGCAGGGTATGGCTACACCTTC
CDR3aa: CAWSSAGYGYTF

j_gene: TRBJ2-1
d_gene: TRBD2
abundance: NA
v_gene: TRBV30
CDR3nt: TGTGCCTGGGGACTAGCGGGAGGGACGCCCAATGAGCAGTTCTTC
CDR3aa: CAWGLAGGTPNEQFF

j_gene: TRBJ2-3
d_gene: TRBD2
abundance: few
v_gene: TRBV29-1
CDR3nt: TGCAGCGTTGAAAGCCTGGGGCTAGCGGGAGGGCCATTACGTACGCAGTATTTT
CDR3aa: CSVESLGLAGGPLRTQYF

j_gene: TRBJ2-3
d_gene: NA
abundance: NA
v_gene: TRBV18
CDR3nt: TGTGCCAGCTCATCAAAGCCCTACTTCGGCACAGATACGCAGTATTTT
CDR3aa: CASSSKPYFGTDTQYF

j_gene: TRBJ2-7
d_gene: NA
abundance: NA
v_gene: TRBV11-2
CDR3nt: TGTGCCAGCAGCTTACTGGGCTACGAGCAGTACTTC
CDR3aa: CASSLLGYEQYF